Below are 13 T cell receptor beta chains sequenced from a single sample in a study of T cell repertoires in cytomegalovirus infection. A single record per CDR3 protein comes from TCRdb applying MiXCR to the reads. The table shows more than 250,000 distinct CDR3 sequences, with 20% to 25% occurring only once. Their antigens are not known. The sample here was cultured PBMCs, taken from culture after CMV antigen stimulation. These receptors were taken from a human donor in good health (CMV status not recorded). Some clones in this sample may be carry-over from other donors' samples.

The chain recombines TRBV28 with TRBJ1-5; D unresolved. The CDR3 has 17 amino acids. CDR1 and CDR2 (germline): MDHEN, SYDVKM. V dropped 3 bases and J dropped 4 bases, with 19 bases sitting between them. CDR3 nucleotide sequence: TGTGCCAGCAGTTTGTTTATTGGTAGGAGACCTAATCAGCCCCAGCATTTT. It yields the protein CASSLFIGRRPNQPQHF. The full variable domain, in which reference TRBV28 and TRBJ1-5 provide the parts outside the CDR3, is DVKVTQSSRYLVKRTGEKVFLECVQDMDHENMFWYRQDPGLGLRLIYFSYDVKMKEKGDIPEGYSVSREKKERFSLILESASTNQTSMYLCASSLFIGRRPNQPQHFGDGTRLSIL.

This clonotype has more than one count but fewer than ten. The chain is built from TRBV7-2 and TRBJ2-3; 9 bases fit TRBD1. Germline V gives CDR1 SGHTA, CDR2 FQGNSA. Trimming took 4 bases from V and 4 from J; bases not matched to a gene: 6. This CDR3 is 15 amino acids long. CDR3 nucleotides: TGTGCCAGCAGCTCCGGACAGGGGAGTCCAGATACGCAGTATTTT. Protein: CASSSGQGSPDTQYF.

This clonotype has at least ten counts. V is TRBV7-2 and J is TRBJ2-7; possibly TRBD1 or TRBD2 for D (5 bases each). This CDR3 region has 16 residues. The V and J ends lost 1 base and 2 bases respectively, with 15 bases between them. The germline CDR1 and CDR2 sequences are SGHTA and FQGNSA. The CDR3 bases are TGTGCCAGCAGCTTAGGAGGCACCGGGACGACCTACGAGCAGTACTTC. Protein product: CASSLGGTGTTYEQYF. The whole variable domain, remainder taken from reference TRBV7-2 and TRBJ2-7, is GAGVSQSPSNKVTEKGKDVELRCDPISGHTALYWYRQSLGQGLEFLIYFQGNSAPDKSGLPSDRFSAERTGGSVSTLTIQRTQQEDSAVYLCASSLGGTGTTYEQYFGPGTRLTVT.

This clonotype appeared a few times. The CDR3 spells CASSYEAGTDTQYF. The CDR3, as DNA: TGTGCCAGCAGTTATGAGGCTGGCACAGATACGCAGTATTTT. The rearrangement links TRBV6-2 or TRBV6-3 to TRBJ2-3; D call uncertain. V gave up 3 bases and J gave up 1 base, with 8 bases separating them. Germline lookup yields CDR1 MNHEY and CDR2 SVGEGT. The CDR3 has 14 amino acids.

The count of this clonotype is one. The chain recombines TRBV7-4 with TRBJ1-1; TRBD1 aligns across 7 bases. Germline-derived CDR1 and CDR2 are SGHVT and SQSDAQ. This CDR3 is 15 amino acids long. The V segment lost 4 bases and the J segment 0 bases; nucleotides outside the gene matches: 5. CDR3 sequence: CASSSGTDMNTEAFF. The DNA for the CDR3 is TGTGCCAGCAGCTCCGGGACAGACATGAACACTGAAGCTTTCTTT.

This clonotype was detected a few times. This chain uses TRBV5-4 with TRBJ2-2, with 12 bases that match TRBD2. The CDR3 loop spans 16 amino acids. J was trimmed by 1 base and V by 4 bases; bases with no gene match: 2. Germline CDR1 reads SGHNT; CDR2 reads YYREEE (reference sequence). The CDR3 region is CASSPGLAGNTGELFF. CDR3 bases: TGTGCCAGCAGCCCGGGACTAGCGGGGAACACCGGGGAGCTGTTTTTT. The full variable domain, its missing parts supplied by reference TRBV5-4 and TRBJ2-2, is ETGVTQSPTHLIKTRGQQVTLRCSSQSGHNTVSWYQQALGQGPQFIFQYYREEENGRGNFPPRFSGLQFPNYSSELNVNALELDDSALYLCASSPGLAGNTGELFFGEGSRLTVL.

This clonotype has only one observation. For the CDR3, the DNA is TGTGCCAGTAGTGCCGGGACTGCGAGCTCCTACGAGCAGTACGTC. This translates into CASSAGTASSYEQYV. The chain couples TRBV19 to TRBJ2-7, with D possibly matching TRBD2 (6 bases). The CDR3 totals 15 residues. CDR1 is LNHDA, CDR2 SQIVND, per germline (reference sequence). V lost 5 bases and J lost 0, with 14 bases in between.

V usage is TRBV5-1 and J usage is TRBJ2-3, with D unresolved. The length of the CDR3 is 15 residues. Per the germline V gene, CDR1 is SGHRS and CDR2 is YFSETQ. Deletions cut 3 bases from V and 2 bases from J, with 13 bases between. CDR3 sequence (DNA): TGCGCCAGCAGCTCTGCAAGTGCTCTCACAGATACGCAGTATTTT. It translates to CASSSASALTDTQYF.

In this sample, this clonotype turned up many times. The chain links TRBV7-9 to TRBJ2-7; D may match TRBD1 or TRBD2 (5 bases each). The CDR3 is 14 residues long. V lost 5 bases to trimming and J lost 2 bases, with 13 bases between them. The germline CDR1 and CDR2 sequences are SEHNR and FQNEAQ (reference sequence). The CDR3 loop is CASSPPRDPYEQYF. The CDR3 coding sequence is TGTGCCAGCAGCCCCCCCAGGGACCCCTACGAGCAGTACTTC. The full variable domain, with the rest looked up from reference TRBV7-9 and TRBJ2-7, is DTGVSQNPRHKITKRGQNVTFRCDPISEHNRLYWYRQTLGQGPEFLTYFQNEAQLEKSRLLSDRFSAERPKGSFSTLEIQRTEQGDSAMYLCASSPPRDPYEQYFGPGTRLTVT.

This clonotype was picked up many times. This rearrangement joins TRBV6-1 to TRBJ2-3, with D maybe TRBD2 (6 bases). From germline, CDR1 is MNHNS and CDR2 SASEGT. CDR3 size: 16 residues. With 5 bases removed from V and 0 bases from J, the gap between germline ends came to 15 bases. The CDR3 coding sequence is TGTGCCAGCAGTCTAAGGGGTAGCGGCAGCACAGATACGCAGTATTTT. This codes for CASSLRGSGSTDTQYF.

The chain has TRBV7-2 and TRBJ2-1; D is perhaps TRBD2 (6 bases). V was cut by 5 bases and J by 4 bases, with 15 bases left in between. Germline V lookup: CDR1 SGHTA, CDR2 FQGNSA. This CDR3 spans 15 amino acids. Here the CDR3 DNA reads TGTGCCAGCAGCCTAGGCGGGACTCAGTACAATGAGCAGTTCTTC. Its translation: CASSLGGTQYNEQFF.

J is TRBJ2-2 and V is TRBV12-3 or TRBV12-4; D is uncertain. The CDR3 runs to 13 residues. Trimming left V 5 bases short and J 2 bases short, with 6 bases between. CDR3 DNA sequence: TGTGCCAGCAGTGCGACTAACACCGGGGAGCTGTTTTTT. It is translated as CASSATNTGELFF.

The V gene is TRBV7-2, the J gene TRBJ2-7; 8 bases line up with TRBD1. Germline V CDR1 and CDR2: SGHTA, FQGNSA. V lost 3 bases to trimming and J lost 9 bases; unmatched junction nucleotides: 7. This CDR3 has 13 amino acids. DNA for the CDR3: TGTGCCAGCAGCTTGGACAGGGAAGGACGGCAGTACGTC. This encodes CASSLDREGRQYV.